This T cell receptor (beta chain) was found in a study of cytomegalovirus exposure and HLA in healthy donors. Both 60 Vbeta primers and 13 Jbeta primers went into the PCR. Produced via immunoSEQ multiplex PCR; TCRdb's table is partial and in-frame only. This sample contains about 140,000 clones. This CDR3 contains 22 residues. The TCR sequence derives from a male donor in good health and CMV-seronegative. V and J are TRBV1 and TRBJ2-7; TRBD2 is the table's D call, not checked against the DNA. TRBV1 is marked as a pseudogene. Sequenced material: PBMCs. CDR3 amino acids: CTSSQDGTRGPKGVSSIHEQYF. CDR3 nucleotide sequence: TGCACCAGCAGCCAAGATGGTACGCGGGGGCCTAAAGGGGTTTCCTCGATCCACGAGCAGTACTTC.